The rows below give T cell receptor beta chains drawn from one sample of a study of control samples from healthy donors and cancer patients. Repertoires were generated with immunoSEQ multiplex PCR, while TCRdb's copy carries only in-frame clones and drops some. The sample has roughly 170,000 clones, 75% to 95% seen once. Sequencing was done on a sample of blood. The receptors were sampled from a woman aged 40 to 50 in good health. Both conserved end residues are trimmed from each CDR3. D genes are given only for firm matches.

TRBJ1-1,TRBV6-4,NA,ASSDLPDTEAF
TRBJ1-4,TRBV7-9,NA,ASRGTGATNEKLF
TRBJ1-2,TRBV6-5,TRBD1,ASTRDSFYGYT
TRBJ1-5,TRBV5-1,NA,ASSLGSAGNQPQH
TRBJ1-4,TRBV15,NA,ATSREQNHNEKLF
TRBJ1-2,TRBV2,TRBD1,ASSTTGTGVPTTYGYT
TRBJ1-5,TRBV19,NA,ASSTSGNSNQPQH
TRBJ1-4,TRBV19,NA,ASSPYLNAGEKLF
TRBJ1-2,TRBV7-8,TRBD1,ASSRGPQRSYGYT
TRBJ2-5,TRBV11-3,NA,ASSLYKGETQY
TRBJ2-7,TRBV6-5,TRBD2,ASRIRGGSSYEQY
TRBJ2-1,TRBV5-1,NA,ASRTDIETYNEQF
TRBJ2-5,TRBV10-1,TRBD2,ASSETRGVPRY
TRBJ2-7,TRBV10-2,NA,ASSESVGIWTYEQY
TRBJ2-1,TRBV27,NA,ASSLGSEQF
TRBJ1-1,TRBV6-5,NA,ASTDLRGNTEAF
TRBJ1-6,TRBV6-4,NA,ASSSGLGGPLH
TRBJ1-1,TRBV5-1,TRBD1,ASSGQGNTEAF
TRBJ1-1,TRBV7-2,NA,ASSSGALNTEAF
TRBJ1-2,TRBV29-1,TRBD1,SVEIWQGDGYT
TRBJ1-2,TRBV20-1,NA,SASLDYGYT
TRBJ2-7,TRBV5-1,TRBD1,ASSGGTGGYQEEQY
TRBJ1-2,TRBV2,NA,ASSALTETYGYT
TRBJ1-2,TRBV7-9,NA,ASSLDQEGGYT
TRBJ1-1,TRBV19,NA,ASSSRGGNTEAF
TRBJ1-1,TRBV7-9,NA,ASNLGGVEAF
TRBJ2-1,TRBV20-1,NA,SARYEGEF
TRBJ2-7,TRBV5-1,TRBD2,ASSVLAGNEQY
TRBJ1-2,TRBV18,TRBD1,ASSPSGQGLGYT
TRBJ2-2,TRBV5-1,TRBD1,ASSSQTGTNTGELF
TRBJ2-5,TRBV3-1/TRBV3-2,NA,ASSQDMGFQETQY
TRBJ2-7,TRBV28,NA,ASSTPGSSSYEQY
TRBJ1-5,TRBV19,NA,ASSRAGDQPQH
TRBJ1-1,TRBV12-3/TRBV12-4,TRBD1,ASTRDRATEAF
TRBJ2-1,TRBV4-1,TRBD2,ASSPPVGAGGAYNEQF
TRBJ1-3,TRBV9,NA,ASTPGYSGNTIY
TRBJ2-3,TRBV6-4,TRBD2,ASSDSGDTDTQY